This entry lists 14 T cell receptor beta chains sequenced from one sample in a study of shared clonotypes between healthy human individuals. Sequencing was performed with immunoSEQ multiplex PCR; in TCRdb, only in-frame clones are kept and a portion is missing. Found here are approximately 2.5 million clones, approximately 94% of them singletons; the top ten hold approximately 0.37%. Sequenced input: naive CD4+ T cells from PBMCs. Subset in this sample: CD45RA+ positively selected. The source is a man aged 18 to 30 in good health. Some clones in this sample may be carry-over from other donors' samples.

The chain carries TRBV5-1 and TRBJ1-3, with no clear D. Germline V CDR1 and CDR2: SGHRS, YFSETQ. CDR3 length equals 14 residues. V dropped 0 bases and J dropped 4 bases, with 8 bases sitting between them. The CDR3 loop reads CASSLDLTGNTIYF. The CDR3 DNA follows: TGCGCCAGCAGCTTGGACCTCACCGGAAACACCATATATTTT.

The chain recombines TRBV19 with TRBJ1-5, with D unresolved. Looked up from germline, CDR1 is LNHDA and CDR2 is SQIVND (reference sequence). The ends were cut back, 1 base at V and 3 bases at J, with 10 bases in the middle. The CDR3 extends over 15 amino acids. CDR3 coding DNA: TGTGCCAGTAGTATAGGTGGGAGTACCAATCAGCCCCAGCATTTT. Its translation: CASSIGGSTNQPQHF.

The V and J genes are TRBV27 and TRBJ2-1; 15 bases are shared with TRBD2. The V and J ends lost 3 bases and 9 bases, in that order; junction bases with no gene match: 6. CDR3 length equals 16 residues. Germline V gene sequence: CDR1 MNHEY, CDR2 SMNVEV (reference sequence). This chain's CDR3 is CASSFGGLAGGGEQFF. In DNA form, the CDR3 reads TGTGCCAGCAGTTTTGGGGGACTAGCGGGAGGCGGTGAGCAGTTCTTC.

This clone was observed once. The V and J genes are TRBV28 and TRBJ2-1; a weak D match, TRBD2 (6 bases). The germline V gene has CDR1 MDHEN and CDR2 SYDVKM. Deletions cut 2 bases from V and 9 bases from J, with 14 bases between. The CDR3 covers 14 residues. The CDR3 sequence: CASSLAGYRGEQFF. CDR3 in DNA: TGTGCCAGCAGTTTAGCGGGGTATCGCGGTGAGCAGTTCTTC.

The rearrangement links TRBV5-4 to TRBJ1-2; tentatively, D is TRBD1 (5 bases). The V gene's germline CDR1 is SGHNT and CDR2 YYREEE (reference sequence). CDR3 length: 14 amino acids. V gave up 4 bases and J gave up 8 bases, with 18 bases separating them. CDR3 bases: TGTGCCAGCAGCCCTGCGGAGGGGACGGGGGGCTACACCTTC. Amino acid sequence: CASSPAEGTGGYTF. Combining the CDR3 with reference TRBV5-4 and TRBJ1-2 gives the whole variable domain ETGVTQSPTHLIKTRGQQVTLRCSSQSGHNTVSWYQQALGQGPQFIFQYYREEENGRGNFPPRFSGLQFPNYSSELNVNALELDDSALYLCASSPAEGTGGYTFGSGTRLTVV.

The chain has TRBV11-2 and TRBJ2-2, with no clear D. This CDR3 contains 15 residues. V was trimmed by 1 base and J by 3 bases, leaving 9 bases between them. Per the germline V gene, CDR1 is SGHAT and CDR2 is FQNNGV. The chain's CDR3 is CASSLVRGYTGELFF. The CDR3 DNA is TGTGCCAGCAGCTTAGTACGCGGTTACACCGGGGAGCTGTTTTTT.

The rearrangement uses TRBV7-3 and TRBJ2-5; 9 bases align to TRBD1. Losses at the gene ends were 5 bases for V and 3 bases for J; bases not matched to a gene: 10. The V gene's germline CDR1 is SGHTA and CDR2 FQGTGA. This CDR3 contains 16 residues. The CDR3 DNA follows: TGTGCCAGCAGCCGAGGGAACAGGGGGCGCGAAGAGACCCAGTACTTC. Residues: CASSRGNRGREETQYF.

This clone was recorded only once. The V call is TRBV5-8, the J call TRBJ2-7; no definite D call. Trimming shortened V by 4 bases and J by 0 bases, and 8 bases separated the two germline ends. The CDR3 totals 13 residues. Germline V gene data show CDR1 as SGHTS and CDR2 as YDEGEE. In DNA form, the CDR3 reads TGTGCCAGCAGCCCGACACCCTCCTACGAGCAGTACTTC. Translating it yields CASSPTPSYEQYF.

CDR3 coding DNA: TGTGCCAGCAGCAATGATGGGCAGGGTGGCGAGCAGTACTTC. The encoded protein is CASSNDGQGGEQYF. This chain links TRBV21-1 with TRBJ2-7; the table's TRBD1 call for D was not verified on the DNA. TRBV21-1 is a recognized pseudogene. CDR3 length equals 14 residues.

The chain uses TRBV11-2 and TRBJ1-2; TRBD1 matches 8 bases. V lost 4 bases and J lost 8; bases outside the gene matches: 6. The germline CDR1 and CDR2 sequences are SGHAT and FQNNGV. The CDR3 sequence is 13 residues long. The chain's CDR3 is CASSSSGGGGYTF. CDR3 sequence (DNA): TGTGCCAGCAGCTCATCAGGGGGCGGCGGCTACACCTTC.

This rearrangement joins TRBV28 to TRBJ2-4, with 11 bases aligning to TRBD2. Trimming cost V 3 bases and J 0 bases; bases outside gene matches: 1. The CDR3 is 16 residues long. The germline CDR1 and CDR2 sequences are MDHEN and SYDVKM. This chain's CDR3 is CASSFGLAGAKNIQYF. The CDR3 nucleotides read TGTGCCAGCAGTTTTGGACTAGCGGGAGCCAAAAACATTCAGTACTTC.

In its sample, this clone was seen a few times. This specimen includes other DNA sequences encoding the same CDR3. The V and J genes are TRBV28 and TRBJ2-2; D is uncertain. Germline CDR1 is MDHEN and CDR2 is SYDVKM. Trimming took off 3 bases at V and 4 bases at J, with 6 bases between the two ends. The CDR3 is made up of 13 amino acids. CDR3 sequence (DNA): TGTGCCAGCAGTTTTTCGTCCACCGGGGAGCTGTTTTTT. Translating gives CASSFSSTGELFF.

The chain recombines TRBV19 with TRBJ2-7; 10 positions agree with TRBD1. Germline V lookup: CDR1 LNHDA, CDR2 SQIVND (reference sequence). J lost 2 bases, V lost 4 bases, and 2 bases had no gene match. The CDR3 sequence is 14 residues long. Written as DNA, the CDR3 is TGTGCCAGTAGTAGACAGGGGGCCGCCTACGAGCAGTACTTC. Protein product: CASSRQGAAYEQYF.

J is TRBJ2-1 and V is TRBV28; 12 bases are a match to TRBD2. J gave up 5 bases and V 5 bases, and 1 base lay outside the gene matches. Germline CDR1 and CDR2: MDHEN and SYDVKM. The CDR3 runs 14 residues. The CDR3 protein is CASSRLAGDNEQFF. The CDR3 bases are TGTGCCAGCAGTCGACTAGCGGGGGACAATGAGCAGTTCTTC.